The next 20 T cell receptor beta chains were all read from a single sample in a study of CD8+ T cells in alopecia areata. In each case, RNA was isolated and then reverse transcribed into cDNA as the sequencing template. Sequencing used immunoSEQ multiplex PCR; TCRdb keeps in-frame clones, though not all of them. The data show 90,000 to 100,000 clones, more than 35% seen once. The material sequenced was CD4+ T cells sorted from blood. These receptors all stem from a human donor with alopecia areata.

CDR3 amino acids: CASSYRLAGATDTQYF. DNA of the CDR3: TGTGCCAGCAGTTACCGACTAGCGGGAGCCACAGATACGCAGTATTTT. The rearrangement uses TRBV6-5 and TRBJ2-3; 12 bases fit TRBD2. Germline CDR1 MNHEY, CDR2 SVGAGI. The CDR3 totals 16 residues. The J segment lost 2 bases and the V segment lost 2 bases, leaving 2 bases of the junction unmatched.

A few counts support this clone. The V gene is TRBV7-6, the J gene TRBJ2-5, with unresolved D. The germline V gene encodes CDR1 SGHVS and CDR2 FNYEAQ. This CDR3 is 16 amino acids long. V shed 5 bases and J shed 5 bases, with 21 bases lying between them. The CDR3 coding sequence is TGTGCCAGCAGCCCAAGGGCGGACGATTTGCGCGAGACCCAGTACTTC. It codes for CASSPRADDLRETQYF.

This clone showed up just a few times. The CDR3 reads CASSLGVSQPQHF. Written as DNA, the CDR3 is TGTGCCAGCAGCTTGGGTGTTAGTCAGCCCCAGCATTTT. J is TRBJ1-5 and V is TRBV5-5; D is unclear. In germline, CDR1 is SGHKS, CDR2 YYEKEE (reference sequence). This CDR3 has 13 residues. V lost 0 bases, J lost 6 bases, and 7 bases lay in between.

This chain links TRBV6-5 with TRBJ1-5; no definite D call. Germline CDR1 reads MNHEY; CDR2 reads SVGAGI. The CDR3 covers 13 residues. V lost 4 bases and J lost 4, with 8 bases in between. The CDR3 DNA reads TGTGCCAGCAGTTTTGGGGTGAATCAGCCCCAGCATTTT. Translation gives CASSFGVNQPQHF.

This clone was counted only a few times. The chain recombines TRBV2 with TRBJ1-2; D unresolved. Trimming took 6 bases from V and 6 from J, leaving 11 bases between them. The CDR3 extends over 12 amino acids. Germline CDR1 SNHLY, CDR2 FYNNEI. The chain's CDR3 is CASRGNMDGYTF. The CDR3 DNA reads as TGTGCCAGCAGGGGAAACATGGATGGCTACACCTTC.

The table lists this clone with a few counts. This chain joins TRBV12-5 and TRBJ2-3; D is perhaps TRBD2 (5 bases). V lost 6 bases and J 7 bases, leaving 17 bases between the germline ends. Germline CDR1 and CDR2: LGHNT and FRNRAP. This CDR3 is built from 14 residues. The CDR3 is CASGTSGLRHTQYF. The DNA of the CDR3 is TGTGCTAGTGGAACCAGCGGTCTCCGCCATACGCAGTATTTT.

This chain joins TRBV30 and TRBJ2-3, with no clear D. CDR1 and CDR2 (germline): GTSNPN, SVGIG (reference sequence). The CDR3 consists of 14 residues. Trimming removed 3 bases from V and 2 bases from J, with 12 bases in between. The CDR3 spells CAWSLNGDTDTQYF. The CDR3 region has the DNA TGTGCCTGGAGCCTAAATGGAGACACAGATACGCAGTATTTT.

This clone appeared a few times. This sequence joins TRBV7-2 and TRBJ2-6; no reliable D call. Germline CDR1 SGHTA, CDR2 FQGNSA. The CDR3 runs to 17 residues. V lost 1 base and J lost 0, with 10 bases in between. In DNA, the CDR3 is TGTGCCAGCAGCTTAGTGGGCACCCTCTCTGGGGCCAACGTCCTGACTTTC. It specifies CASSLVGTLSGANVLTF.

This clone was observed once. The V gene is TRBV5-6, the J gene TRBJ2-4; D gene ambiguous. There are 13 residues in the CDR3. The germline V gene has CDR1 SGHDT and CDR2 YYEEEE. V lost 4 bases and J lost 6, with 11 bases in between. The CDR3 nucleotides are TGTGCCAGCAGCCCCCCCGCAAGAAACATTCAGTACTTC. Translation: CASSPPARNIQYF.

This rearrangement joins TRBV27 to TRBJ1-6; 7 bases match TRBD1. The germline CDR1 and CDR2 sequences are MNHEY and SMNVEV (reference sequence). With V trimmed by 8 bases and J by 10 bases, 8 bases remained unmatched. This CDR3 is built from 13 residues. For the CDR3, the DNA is TGTGCCAGCGGAGAACAGGGGAGGTCACCCCTCCACTTT. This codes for CASGEQGRSPLHF.

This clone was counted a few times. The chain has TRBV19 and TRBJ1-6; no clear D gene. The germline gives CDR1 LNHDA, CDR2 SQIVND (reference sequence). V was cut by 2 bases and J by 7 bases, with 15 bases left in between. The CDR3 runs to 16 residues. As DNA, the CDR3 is TGTGCCAGTAGTATAACATCCGCGACATACAATTCACCCCTCCACTTT. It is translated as CASSITSATYNSPLHF. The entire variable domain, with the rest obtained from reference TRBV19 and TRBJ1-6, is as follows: DGGITQSPKYLFRKEGQNVTLSCEQNLNHDAMYWYRQDPGQGLRLIYYSQIVNDFQKGDIAEGYSVSREKKESFPLTVTSAQKNPTAFYLCASSITSATYNSPLHFGNGTRLTVT.

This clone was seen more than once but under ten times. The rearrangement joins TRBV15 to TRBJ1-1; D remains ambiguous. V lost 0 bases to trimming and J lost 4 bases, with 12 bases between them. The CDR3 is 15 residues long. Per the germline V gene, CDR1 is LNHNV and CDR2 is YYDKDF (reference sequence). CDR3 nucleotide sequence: TGTGCCACCAGCAGAGAACGGGGAGCGAGCACTGAAGCTTTCTTT. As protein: CATSRERGASTEAFF.

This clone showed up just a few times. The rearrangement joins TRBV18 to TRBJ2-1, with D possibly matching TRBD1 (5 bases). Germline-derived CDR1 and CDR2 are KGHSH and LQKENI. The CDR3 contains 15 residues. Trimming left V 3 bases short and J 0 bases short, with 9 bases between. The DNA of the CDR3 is TGTGCCAGCTCACCTGCGACAGACTCCTACAATGAGCAGTTCTTC. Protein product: CASSPATDSYNEQFF.

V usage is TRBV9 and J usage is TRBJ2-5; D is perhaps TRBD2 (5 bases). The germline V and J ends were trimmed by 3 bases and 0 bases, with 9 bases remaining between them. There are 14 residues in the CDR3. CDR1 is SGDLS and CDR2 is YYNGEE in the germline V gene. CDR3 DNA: TGTGCCAGCAGCGGACGGGGTTACCAAGAGACCCAGTACTTC. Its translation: CASSGRGYQETQYF.

The CDR3 region has the DNA TGTGCCAGCAGCTTTTTGGGTAGCAATCAGCCCCAGCATTTT. Protein: CASSFLGSNQPQHF. J is TRBJ1-5 and V is TRBV5-6, with D uncertain. The CDR3 has 14 amino acids. The V and J ends lost 2 bases and 0 bases respectively, with 6 bases between them. Germline V lookup: CDR1 SGHDT, CDR2 YYEEEE. Drawing the rest from reference TRBV5-6 and TRBJ1-5, the complete variable domain is DAGVTQSPTHLIKTRGQQVTLRCSPKSGHDTVSWYQQALGQGPQFIFQYYEEEERQRGNFPDRFSGHQFPNYSSELNVNALLLGDSALYLCASSFLGSNQPQHFGDGTRLSIL.

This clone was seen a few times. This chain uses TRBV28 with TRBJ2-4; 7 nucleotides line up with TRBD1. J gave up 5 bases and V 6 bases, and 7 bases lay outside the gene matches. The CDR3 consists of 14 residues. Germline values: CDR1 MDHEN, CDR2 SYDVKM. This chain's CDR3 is CASRPLDRENIQYF. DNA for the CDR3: TGTGCCAGCAGACCACTAGACAGGGAAAACATTCAGTACTTC.

The CDR3 region is CAWSVLVFSGELFF. The CDR3 DNA is TGTGCCTGGAGTGTCTTAGTTTTTTCCGGGGAGCTGTTTTTT. The V and J genes are TRBV30 and TRBJ2-2; D ambiguous. Germline assignment: CDR1 GTSNPN and CDR2 SVGIG (reference sequence). The CDR3 loop spans 14 amino acids. V shed 0 bases and J shed 6 bases, with 11 bases lying between them.

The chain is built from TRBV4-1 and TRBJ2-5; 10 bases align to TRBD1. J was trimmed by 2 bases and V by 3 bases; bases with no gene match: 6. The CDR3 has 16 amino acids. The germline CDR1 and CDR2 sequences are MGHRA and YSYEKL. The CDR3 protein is CASSQGQGPLQETQYF. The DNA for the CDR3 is TGCGCCAGCAGCCAGGGACAGGGGCCTTTACAAGAGACCCAGTACTTC.

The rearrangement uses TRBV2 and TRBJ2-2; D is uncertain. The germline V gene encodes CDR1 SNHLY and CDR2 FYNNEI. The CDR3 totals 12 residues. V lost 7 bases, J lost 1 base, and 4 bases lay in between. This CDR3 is CASNENTGELFF. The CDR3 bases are TGTGCCAGCAATGAGAACACCGGGGAGCTGTTTTTT. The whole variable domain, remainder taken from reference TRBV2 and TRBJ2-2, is EPEVTQTPSHQVTQMGQEVILRCVPISNHLYFYWYRQILGQKVEFLVSFYNNEISEKSEIFDDQFSVERPDGSNFTLKIRSTKLEDSAMYFCASNENTGELFFGEGSRLTVL.

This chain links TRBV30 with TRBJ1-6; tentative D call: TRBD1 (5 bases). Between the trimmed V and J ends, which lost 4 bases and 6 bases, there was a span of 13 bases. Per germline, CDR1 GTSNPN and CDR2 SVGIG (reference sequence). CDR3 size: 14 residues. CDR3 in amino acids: CAWNPRQGNSPLHF. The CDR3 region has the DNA TGTGCCTGGAACCCGCGGCAGGGTAATTCACCCCTCCACTTT.